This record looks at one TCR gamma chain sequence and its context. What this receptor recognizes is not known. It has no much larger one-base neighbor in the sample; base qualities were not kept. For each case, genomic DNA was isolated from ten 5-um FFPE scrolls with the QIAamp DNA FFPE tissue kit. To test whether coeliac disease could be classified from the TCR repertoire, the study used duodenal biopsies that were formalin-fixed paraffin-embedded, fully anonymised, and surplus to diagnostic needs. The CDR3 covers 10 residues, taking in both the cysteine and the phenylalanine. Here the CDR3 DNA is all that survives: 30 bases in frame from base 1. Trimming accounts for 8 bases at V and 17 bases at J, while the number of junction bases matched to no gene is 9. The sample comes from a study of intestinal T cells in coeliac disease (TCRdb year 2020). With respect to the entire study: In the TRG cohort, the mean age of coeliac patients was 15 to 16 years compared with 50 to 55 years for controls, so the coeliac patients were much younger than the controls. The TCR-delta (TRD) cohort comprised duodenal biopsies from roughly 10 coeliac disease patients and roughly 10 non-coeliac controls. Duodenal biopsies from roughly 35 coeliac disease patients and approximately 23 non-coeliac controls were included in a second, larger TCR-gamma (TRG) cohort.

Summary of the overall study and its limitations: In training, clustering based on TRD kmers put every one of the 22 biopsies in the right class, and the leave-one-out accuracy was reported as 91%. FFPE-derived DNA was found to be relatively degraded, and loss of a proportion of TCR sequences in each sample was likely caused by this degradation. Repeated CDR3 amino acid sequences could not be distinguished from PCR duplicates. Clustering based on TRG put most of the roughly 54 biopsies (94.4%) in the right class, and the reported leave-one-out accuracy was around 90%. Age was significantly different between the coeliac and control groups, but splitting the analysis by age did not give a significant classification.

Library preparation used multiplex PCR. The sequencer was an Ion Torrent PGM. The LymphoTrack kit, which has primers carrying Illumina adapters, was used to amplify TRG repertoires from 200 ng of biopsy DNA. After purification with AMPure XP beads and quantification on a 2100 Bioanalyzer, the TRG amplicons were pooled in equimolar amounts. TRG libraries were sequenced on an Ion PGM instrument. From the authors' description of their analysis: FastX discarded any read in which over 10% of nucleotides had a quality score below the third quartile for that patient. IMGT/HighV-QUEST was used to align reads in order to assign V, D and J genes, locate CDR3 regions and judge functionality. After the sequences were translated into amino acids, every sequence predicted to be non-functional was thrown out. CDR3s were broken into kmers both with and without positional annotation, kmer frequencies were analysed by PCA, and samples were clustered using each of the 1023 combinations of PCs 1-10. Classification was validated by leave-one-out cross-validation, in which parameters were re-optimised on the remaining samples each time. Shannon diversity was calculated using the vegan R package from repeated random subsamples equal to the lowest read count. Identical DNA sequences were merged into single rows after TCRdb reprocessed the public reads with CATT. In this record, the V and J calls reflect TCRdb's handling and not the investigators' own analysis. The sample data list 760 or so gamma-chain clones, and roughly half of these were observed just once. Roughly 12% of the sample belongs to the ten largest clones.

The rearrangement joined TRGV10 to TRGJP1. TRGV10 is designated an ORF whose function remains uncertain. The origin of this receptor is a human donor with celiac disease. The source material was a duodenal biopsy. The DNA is TGTGCTGCGTGGGTGGTTCGTAAGATATTT. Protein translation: CAAWVVRKIF.